This TCR beta chain appears in the sequencing data of a study of identical twins. TCRdb itself ran the 5' RACE reads through MiXCR, one entry per CDR3 protein. The table shows 300,000 to 400,000 distinct CDR3 sequences, with roughly 9% occurring only once. V was pared by 6 bases and J by 6 bases, with 30 bases between. The CDR3 covers 19 residues. Study-wide results and caveats: Beta clonotypes that were abundant in cord blood contained fewer insertions, a pattern absent from memory repertoires. In zero-insertion analyses, partial confounding could arise from invariant MAIT and iNKT cells. Compared with models, monozygotic twins showed more out-of-frame TCR alpha sharing.

This clonotype appeared a few times. Its antigen is unknown. This TCR derives from a woman between 50 and 59 years old in good health. The specimen sequenced was naive T cells sorted from blood. V is TRBV12-3 or TRBV12-4 and J is TRBJ2-1; possible D gene TRBD1, 6 bases. The chain's CDR3 is CASSRLSATPQGIRNEQFF. The CDR3 DNA is TGTGCCAGCAGCCGACTCTCTGCAACCCCCCAGGGGATTCGCAATGAGCAGTTCTTC.